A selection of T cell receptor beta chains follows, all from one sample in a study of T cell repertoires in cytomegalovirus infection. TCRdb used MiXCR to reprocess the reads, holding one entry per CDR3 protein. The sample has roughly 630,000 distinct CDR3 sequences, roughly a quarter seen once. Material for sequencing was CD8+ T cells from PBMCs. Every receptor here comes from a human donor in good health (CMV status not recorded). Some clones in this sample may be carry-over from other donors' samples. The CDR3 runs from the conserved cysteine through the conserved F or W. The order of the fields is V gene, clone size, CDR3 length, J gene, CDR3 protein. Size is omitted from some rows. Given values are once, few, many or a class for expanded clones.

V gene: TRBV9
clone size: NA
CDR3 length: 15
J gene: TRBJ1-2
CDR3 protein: CASSVAEEGGNGYTF

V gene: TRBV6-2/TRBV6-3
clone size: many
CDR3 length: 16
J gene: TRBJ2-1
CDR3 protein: CASSYSSMNSYNEQFF

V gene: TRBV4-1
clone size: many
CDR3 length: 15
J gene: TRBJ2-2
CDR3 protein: CASSQGTGFAGELFF

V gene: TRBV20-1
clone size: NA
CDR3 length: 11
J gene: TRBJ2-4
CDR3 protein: CSARPKNIQYF

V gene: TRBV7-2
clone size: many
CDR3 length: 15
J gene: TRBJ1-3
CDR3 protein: CASSPTWDFGNTIYF

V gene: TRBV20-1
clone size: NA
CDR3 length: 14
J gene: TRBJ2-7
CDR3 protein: CSARDRRTYYEQYF

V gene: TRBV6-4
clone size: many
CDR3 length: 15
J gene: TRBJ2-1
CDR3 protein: CASRLSGGAYNEQFF

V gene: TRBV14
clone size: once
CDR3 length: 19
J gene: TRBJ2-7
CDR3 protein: CASSQEGVETGTGRGEQYF

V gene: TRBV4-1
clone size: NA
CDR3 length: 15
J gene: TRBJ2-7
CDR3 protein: CASSLQPGHPYEQYF

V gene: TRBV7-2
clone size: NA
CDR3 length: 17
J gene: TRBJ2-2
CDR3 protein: CASSPPPGQGYTGELFF

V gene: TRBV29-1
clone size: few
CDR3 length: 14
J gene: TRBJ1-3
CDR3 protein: CSVVDPSSGNTIYF

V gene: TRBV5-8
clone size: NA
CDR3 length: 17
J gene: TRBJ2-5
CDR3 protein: CASSLRRGPTYQETQYF

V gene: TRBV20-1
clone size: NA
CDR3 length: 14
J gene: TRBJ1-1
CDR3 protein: CSAPPGPMNTEAFF

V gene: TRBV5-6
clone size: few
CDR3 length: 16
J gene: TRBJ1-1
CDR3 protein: CASSFRSSLLNTEAFF

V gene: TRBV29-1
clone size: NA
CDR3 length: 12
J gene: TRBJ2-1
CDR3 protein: CSAVAGGNEQFF

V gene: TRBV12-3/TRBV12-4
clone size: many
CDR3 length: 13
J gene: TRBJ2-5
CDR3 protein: CASGETGEETQYF

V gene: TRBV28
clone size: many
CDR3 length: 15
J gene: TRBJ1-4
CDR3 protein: CASSLMGQEREKLFF

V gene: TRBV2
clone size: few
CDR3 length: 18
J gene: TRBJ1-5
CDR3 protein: CASSEEGRVRNLYQPQHF

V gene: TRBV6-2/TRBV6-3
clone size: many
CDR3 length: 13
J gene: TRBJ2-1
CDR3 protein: CASSYSGLPGQFF

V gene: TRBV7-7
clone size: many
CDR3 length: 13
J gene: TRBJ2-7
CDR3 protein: CASSSFTSAEQYF

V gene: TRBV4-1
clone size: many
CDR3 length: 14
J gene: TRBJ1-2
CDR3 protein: CASSHEPRAYGYTF

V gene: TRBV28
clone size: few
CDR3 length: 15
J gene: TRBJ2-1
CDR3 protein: CASSSGTSVYNEQFF

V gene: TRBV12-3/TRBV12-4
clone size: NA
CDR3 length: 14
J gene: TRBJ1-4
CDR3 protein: CASSSSGGLEKLFF

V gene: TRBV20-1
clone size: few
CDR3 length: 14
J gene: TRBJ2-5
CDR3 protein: CSASSWPTQETQYF

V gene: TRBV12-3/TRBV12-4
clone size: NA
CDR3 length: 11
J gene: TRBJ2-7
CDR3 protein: CASRAARVLHF

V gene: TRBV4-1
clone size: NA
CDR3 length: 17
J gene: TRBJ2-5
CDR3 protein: CASSPQGAGVYQETQYF

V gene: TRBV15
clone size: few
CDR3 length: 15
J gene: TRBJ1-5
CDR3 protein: CATRPDRVWYQPQHF

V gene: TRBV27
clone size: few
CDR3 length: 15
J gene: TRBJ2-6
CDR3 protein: CASSQTISGANVLTF

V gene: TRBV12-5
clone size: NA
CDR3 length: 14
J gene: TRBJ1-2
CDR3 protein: CASGPSGTVYGYTF

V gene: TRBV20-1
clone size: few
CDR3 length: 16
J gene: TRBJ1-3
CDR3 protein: CSAPGYTGGFGNTIYF

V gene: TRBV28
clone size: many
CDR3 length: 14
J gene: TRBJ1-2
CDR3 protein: CASSPETVNYGYTF

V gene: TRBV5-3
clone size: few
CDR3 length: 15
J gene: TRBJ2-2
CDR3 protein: CASSLGVGNTGELFF

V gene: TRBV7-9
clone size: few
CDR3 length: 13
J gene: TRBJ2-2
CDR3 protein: CASRPTRPGELFF

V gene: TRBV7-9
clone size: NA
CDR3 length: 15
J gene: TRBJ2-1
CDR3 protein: CASSLTQGNSNEQFF

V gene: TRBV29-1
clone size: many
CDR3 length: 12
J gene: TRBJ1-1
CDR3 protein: CSVEDWNTEAFF

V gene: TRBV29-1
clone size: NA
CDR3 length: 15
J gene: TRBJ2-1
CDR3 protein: CSVGRTGDFYNEQFF

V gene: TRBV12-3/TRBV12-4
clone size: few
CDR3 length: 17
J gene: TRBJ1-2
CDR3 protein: CASSLSFGDRGFYGYTF

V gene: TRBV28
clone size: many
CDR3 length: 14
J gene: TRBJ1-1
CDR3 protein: CASSPAGGSSEAFF

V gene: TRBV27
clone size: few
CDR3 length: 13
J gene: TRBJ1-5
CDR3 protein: CASSFNQRQPQHF

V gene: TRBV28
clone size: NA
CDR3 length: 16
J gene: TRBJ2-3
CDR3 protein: CASSHRQGRSTDTQYF

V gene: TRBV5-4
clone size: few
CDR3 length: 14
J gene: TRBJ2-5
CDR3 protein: CASSFSGTQETQYF

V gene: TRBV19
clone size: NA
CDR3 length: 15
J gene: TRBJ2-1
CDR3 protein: CASSIVRDGYNEQFF

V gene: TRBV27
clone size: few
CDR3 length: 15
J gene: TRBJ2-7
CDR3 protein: CASRQGFFGLYEQYF

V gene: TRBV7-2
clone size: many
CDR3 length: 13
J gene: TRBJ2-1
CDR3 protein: CASSRDRMYEQFF

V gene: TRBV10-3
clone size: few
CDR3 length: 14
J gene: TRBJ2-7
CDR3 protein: CAISEWDRNYEQYF

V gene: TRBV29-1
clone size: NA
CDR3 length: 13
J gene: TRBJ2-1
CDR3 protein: CSVLPGQHNEQFF

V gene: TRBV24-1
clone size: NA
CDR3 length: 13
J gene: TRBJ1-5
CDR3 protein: CATSDTTVRPQHF

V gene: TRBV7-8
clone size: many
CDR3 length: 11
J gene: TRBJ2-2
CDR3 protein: CASSAKGELFF

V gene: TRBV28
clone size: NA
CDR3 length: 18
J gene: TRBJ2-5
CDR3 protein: CASSLGRGSLGVQETQYF

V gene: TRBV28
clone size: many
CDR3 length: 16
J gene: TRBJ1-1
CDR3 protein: CASSILPGGLYTEAFF

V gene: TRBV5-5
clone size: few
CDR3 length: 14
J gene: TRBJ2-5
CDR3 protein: CASTWDGYQETQYF

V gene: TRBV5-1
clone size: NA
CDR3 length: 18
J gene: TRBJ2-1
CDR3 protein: CASSLFFSGGGMNNEQFF

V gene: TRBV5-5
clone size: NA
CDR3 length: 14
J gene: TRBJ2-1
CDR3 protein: CASSPFAGIGEQFF

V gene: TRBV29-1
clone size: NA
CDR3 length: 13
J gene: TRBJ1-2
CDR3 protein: CSVVTGGPMGYTF

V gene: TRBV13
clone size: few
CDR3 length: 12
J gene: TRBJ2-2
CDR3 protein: CASSLRLEELFF

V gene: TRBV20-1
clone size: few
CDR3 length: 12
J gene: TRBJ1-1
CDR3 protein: CSAPGLVTEAFF

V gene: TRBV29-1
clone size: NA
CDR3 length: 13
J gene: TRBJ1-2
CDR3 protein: CSVGGGEGYGYTF